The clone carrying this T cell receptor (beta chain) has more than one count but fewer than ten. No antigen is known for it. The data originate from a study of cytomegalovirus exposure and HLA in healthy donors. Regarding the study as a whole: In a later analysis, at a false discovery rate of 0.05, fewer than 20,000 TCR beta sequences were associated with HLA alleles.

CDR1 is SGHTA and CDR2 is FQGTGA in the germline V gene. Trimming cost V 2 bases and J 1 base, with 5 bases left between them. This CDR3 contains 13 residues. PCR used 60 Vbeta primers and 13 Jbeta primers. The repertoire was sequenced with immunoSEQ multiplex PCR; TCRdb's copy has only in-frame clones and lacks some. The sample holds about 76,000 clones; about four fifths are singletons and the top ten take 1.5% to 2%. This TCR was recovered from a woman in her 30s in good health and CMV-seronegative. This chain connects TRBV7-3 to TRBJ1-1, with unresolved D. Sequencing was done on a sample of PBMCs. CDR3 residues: CASSLEQNTEAFF. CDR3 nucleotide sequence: TGTGCCAGCAGCTTAGAACAGAACACTGAAGCTTTCTTT.